The 18 T cell receptor beta chains reported below all come from one sample, sequenced in a study of blood T cell repertoires in COVID-19. This table comes from immunoSEQ multiplex PCR, and its TCRdb copy is limited to in-frame clones, with some not included. The sample has fewer than 100,000 clones, 75% to 85% seen once. Sequenced material: peripheral blood. The receptors derive from a human donor in a cohort sampled during active COVID-19.

This clone has a handful of counts. The chain uses TRBV11-3 and TRBJ2-5; 8 bases agree with TRBD1. Per germline, CDR1 SGHNT and CDR2 YENEEA. The length of the CDR3 is 16 residues. V was pared by 4 bases and J by 0 bases, with 7 bases of the junction left unmatched. CDR3 residues: CASSSRTGSDQETQYF. The CDR3 DNA follows: TGTGCCAGCAGCTCCCGGACAGGGTCGGACCAAGAGACCCAGTACTTC.

The chain combines TRBV9 with TRBJ2-7, with D possibly matching TRBD1 (6 bases). Germline loops: CDR1 SGDLS, CDR2 YYNGEE. The ends were cut back, 4 bases at V and 5 bases at J, with 19 bases in the middle. The CDR3 consists of 15 residues. CDR3 nucleotides: TGTGCCAGCAGCCCCCACAGGGCCTCCCTACACGAGCAGTACTTC. Protein: CASSPHRASLHEQYF.

The chain combines TRBV3-1 (or the pseudogene TRBV3-2) with TRBJ2-5; 7 bases are a match to TRBD2. The trim removed 4 bases at V and 4 bases at J, leaving 12 bases unmatched. The germline V gene has CDR1 LGHDT and CDR2 YNNKEL (reference sequence). The CDR3 runs to 16 residues. This CDR3 is CASSPHSGRRGETQYF. Written as DNA, the CDR3 is TGTGCCAGCAGCCCCCATAGCGGGCGACGGGGAGAGACCCAGTACTTC.

This rearrangement joins TRBV19 to TRBJ1-2, with TRBD1 matching over 10 bases. The junction had 6 bases not matched to a gene; V was cut back by 5 bases and J by 6 bases. Looked up from germline, CDR1 is LNHDA and CDR2 is SQIVND (reference sequence). The CDR3 covers 14 residues. The CDR3, as DNA: TGTGCCAGTAGTCATCGGACAGGGGGAAATGGCTACACCTTC. Translation: CASSHRTGGNGYTF.

The V call is TRBV7-2, the J call TRBJ2-1; TRBD1 might be the D (6 bases). CDR1 is SGHTA, CDR2 FQGNSA, per germline. The CDR3 is 14 residues long. The V end was cut by 7 bases, the J end by 8 bases, with 18 bases between. For the CDR3, the DNA is TGTGCCAGCACCTTCTCCCCAGGGGACGATGAGCAGTTCTTC. This encodes CASTFSPGDDEQFF.

This clone showed up just once. V usage is TRBV2 and J usage is TRBJ2-7, with TRBD2 identical over 8 bases. Germline V CDR1 and CDR2: SNHLY, FYNNEI. The ends lost 5 bases at V and 4 bases at J; junction bases unmatched: 1. The CDR3 runs 12 residues. CDR3 in amino acids: CASSIAGYEQYF. The CDR3 DNA reads TGTGCCAGCAGTATAGCGGGGTACGAGCAGTACTTC.

The CDR3 region has the DNA TGTGCCAGCAGCCGGCAGATAACAGATACGCAGTATTTT. Its protein product is CASSRQITDTQYF. The chain has TRBV14 and TRBJ2-3; D call uncertain. Germline loops: CDR1 SGHDN, CDR2 FVKESK. V lost 4 bases, J lost 3 bases, and 8 bases lay in between. CDR3 length: 13 residues.

This clone was seen only once. Other DNA sequences within the sample encode an identical CDR3. This rearrangement joins TRBV2 to TRBJ1-2; a weak D match, TRBD1 (5 bases). This CDR3 is built from 13 residues. Trimming cost V 3 bases and J 3 bases, with 8 bases left between them. Germline V CDR1 and CDR2: SNHLY, FYNNEI. CDR3 DNA: TGTGCCAGCAGTGAGTCCAGGGACTATGGCTACACCTTC. It codes for CASSESRDYGYTF.

On this clone itself: One end of the junction is discordant with germline, which a read error may explain. J is TRBJ1-5 and V is TRBV10-3; no definite D call. Germline CDR1 ENHRY, CDR2 SYGVKD. The CDR3 totals 13 residues. Here the CDR3 reads CAIGDTGNQPQHF. For the CDR3, the DNA is TGTGCCATCGGTGATACTGGCAATCAGCCCCAGCATTTT.

DNA of the CDR3: TGTGCCAGCACAACAGAGAGAAACACTGAAGCTTTCTTT. This sequence encodes CASTTERNTEAFF. The rearrangement links TRBV6-5 to TRBJ1-1, with D uncertain. The V end lost 7 bases, the J end lost 2 bases, and 11 bases lay between the germline ends. Germline V gene sequence: CDR1 MNHEY, CDR2 SVGAGI. The length of the CDR3 is 13 residues.

The rearrangement uses TRBV6-5 and TRBJ1-5; TRBD1 might be the D (6 bases). The CDR3 contains 13 residues. With 6 bases removed from V and 4 bases from J, the gap between germline ends came to 10 bases. CDR1 and CDR2 from the germline V gene are MNHEY and SVGAGI. In DNA form, the CDR3 reads TGTGCCAGCAGGCAGGGGTTTAATCAGCCCCAGCATTTT. Encoded protein: CASRQGFNQPQHF.

As concerns this clone: One end of the junction does not line up with germline, which may come from a read error. The chain links TRBV7-7 to TRBJ2-5; D is perhaps TRBD2 (7 bases). Germline lookup yields CDR1 SSHAT and CDR2 FNYEAQ (reference sequence). This CDR3 spans 16 amino acids. This CDR3 is CASSLGAGVGQETQYF. DNA of the CDR3: TGTGCTAGCAGCTTGGGGGCGGGGGTAGGGCAAGAGACCCAGTACTTC.

The chain carries TRBV6-5 and TRBJ1-2; TRBD1 matches at 12 bases. Germline V CDR1 and CDR2: MNHEY, SVGAGI. The CDR3 is made up of 15 amino acids. V dropped 2 bases and J dropped 8; count of bases not matched to a gene: 6. The CDR3 DNA follows: TGTGCCAGCAGTTACAGGGACAGGGGGCGATCGGGCTACACCTTC. Translated, it gives CASSYRDRGRSGYTF.

This chain connects TRBV12-3 or TRBV12-4 to TRBJ1-1; D ambiguous. The V gene lost 5 bases and the J gene lost 7 bases, with 8 bases spanning the gap. The CDR3 totals 11 residues. CDR3 amino acids: CASSTTYEAFF. CDR3 nucleotides: TGTGCCAGCAGTACGACATATGAAGCTTTCTTT.

This clone was detected a few times. The V gene is TRBV2, the J gene TRBJ1-2; D gene uncertain. Germline V gene data show CDR1 as SNHLY and CDR2 as FYNNEI. The CDR3 runs 11 residues. Trimming removed 7 bases at V and 9 bases at J, with 12 bases between. The CDR3 sequence is CASIAGKSYTF. The CDR3 nucleotides are TGTGCCAGCATCGCGGGGAAAAGCTACACCTTC.

In its sample, this clone was seen once. This chain uses TRBV5-1 with TRBJ2-2; D not certain. The CDR3 sequence is 15 residues long. V lost 5 bases to trimming and J lost 1 base, with 12 bases between them. Germline CDR1 SGHRS, CDR2 YFSETQ. The CDR3 protein is CASSPRAQNTGELFF. For the CDR3, the DNA is TGCGCCAGCAGTCCGAGAGCGCAGAACACCGGGGAGCTGTTTTTT.

The chain recombines TRBV5-1 with TRBJ2-3; D not certain. There are 14 residues in the CDR3. V lost 0 bases and J 2 bases, leaving 7 bases between the germline ends. Germline values: CDR1 SGHRS, CDR2 YFSETQ. CDR3 sequence: CASSLGTTTDTQYF. The CDR3 bases are TGCGCCAGCAGCTTGGGCACTACCACAGATACGCAGTATTTT.

V is TRBV12-3 or TRBV12-4 and J is TRBJ1-4, with a tentative D call TRBD1 (6 bases). The CDR3 loop spans 13 amino acids. Trimming shortened V by 6 bases and J by 8 bases, and 13 bases separated the two germline ends. The CDR3 is CASSPGVREKLFF. CDR3 DNA sequence: TGTGCCAGCAGCCCAGGGGTCAGAGAAAAACTGTTTTTT.